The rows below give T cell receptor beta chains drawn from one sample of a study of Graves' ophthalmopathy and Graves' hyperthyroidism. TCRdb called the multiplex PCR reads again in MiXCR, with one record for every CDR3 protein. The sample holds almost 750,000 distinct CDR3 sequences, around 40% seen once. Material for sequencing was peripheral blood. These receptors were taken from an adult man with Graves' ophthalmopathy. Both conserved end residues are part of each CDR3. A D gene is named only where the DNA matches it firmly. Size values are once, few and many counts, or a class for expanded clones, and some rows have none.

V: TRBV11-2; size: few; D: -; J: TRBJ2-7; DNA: TGTGCCAGCAGCCAGCCGGGAGCCGTGACCTACGAGCAGTACTTC; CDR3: CASSQPGAVTYEQYF
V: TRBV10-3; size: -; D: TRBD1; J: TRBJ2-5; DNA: TGTGCCAGCACCTCTACCGCCGGGACAGGGAAAGAGACCCAGTACTTC; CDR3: CASTSTAGTGKETQYF
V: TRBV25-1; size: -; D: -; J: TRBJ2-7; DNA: TGTGCCAGCAGCCCCAATACTATCTACGAGCAGTACTTC; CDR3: CASSPNTIYEQYF
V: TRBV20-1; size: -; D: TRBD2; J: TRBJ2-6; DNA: TGCAGTGCCCTGGGGACTAGCGGGACATTGAGTGGGGCCAACGTCCTGACTTTC; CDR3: CSALGTSGTLSGANVLTF
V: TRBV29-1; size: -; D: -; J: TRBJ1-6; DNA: TGCAGCTCCAGGGGCGCGGATTCACCCCTCCACTTT; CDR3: CSSRGADSPLHF
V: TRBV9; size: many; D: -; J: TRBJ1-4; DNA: TGTGCCAGCAGCGTAGGTGCAGGGCTGGATGAAAAACTGTTTTTT; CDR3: CASSVGAGLDEKLFF
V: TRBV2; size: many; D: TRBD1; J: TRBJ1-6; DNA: TGTGCCAGCAGTGAAGGTAACAGGGGGTATTCACCCCTCCACTTT; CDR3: CASSEGNRGYSPLHF
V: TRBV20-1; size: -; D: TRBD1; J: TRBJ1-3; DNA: TGCAGTGCTAGAGGTGGGACAGGTGACTCTGGAAACACCATATATTTT; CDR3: CSARGGTGDSGNTIYF
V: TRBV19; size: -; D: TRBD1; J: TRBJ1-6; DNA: TGTGCCAGTAGTAAGACCCGGACAGGGGGCGATAATTCACCCCTCCACTTT; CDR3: CASSKTRTGGDNSPLHF
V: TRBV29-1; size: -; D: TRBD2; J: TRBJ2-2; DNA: TGCAGCGTTGGACTAGCGGGAGGTTTTTTT; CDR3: CSVGLAGGFF
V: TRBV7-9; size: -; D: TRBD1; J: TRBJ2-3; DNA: TGTGCCAGCAGCAAAAGGGACAGGGGGACAGATACGCAGTATTTT; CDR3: CASSKRDRGTDTQYF
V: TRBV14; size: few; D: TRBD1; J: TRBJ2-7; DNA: TGTGCCAGCAGTAGGGACAGGGAGGGTATCGCCGAGCAGTACTTC; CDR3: CASSRDREGIAEQYF
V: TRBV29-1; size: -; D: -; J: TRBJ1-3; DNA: TGCAGCGTTGGGGACTCCCAAGGCTACACCATATATTTT; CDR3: CSVGDSQGYTIYF
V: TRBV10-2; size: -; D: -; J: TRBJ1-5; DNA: TGTGCCAGCTCACCTCGGGAGTCGGATAGCAATCAGCCCCAGCATTTT; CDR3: CASSPRESDSNQPQHF
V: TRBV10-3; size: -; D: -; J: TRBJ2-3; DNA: TGTGCCATCAGTGAGACTGCTGGGACAGATACGCAGTATTTT; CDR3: CAISETAGTDTQYF
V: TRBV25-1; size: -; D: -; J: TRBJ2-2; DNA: TGTGCCAGCAGCTTAGATCTGGCGGGGTTCAACACCGGGGAGCTGTTTTTT; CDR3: CASSLDLAGFNTGELFF
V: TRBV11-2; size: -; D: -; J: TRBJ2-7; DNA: TGTGCCAGCAGCTTAGTTTCAGCCTCCTACGAGCAGTACTTC; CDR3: CASSLVSASYEQYF
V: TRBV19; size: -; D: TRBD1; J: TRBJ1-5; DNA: TGTGCCAGTAGTGGATTCGTAACAGGGGACCAGGGGCAGCCCCAGCATTTT; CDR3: CASSGFVTGDQGQPQHF
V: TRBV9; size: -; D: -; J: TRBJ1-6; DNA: TGTGCCAGCAGCCCAGTCAGTGATAATTCACCCCTCCACTTT; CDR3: CASSPVSDNSPLHF
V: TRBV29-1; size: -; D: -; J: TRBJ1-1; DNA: TGCAGCGTTCAACAGGCCCTGGGCACTGAAGCTTTCTTT; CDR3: CSVQQALGTEAFF
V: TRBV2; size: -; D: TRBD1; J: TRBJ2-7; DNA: TGTGCCAGCAAGACAGGGGGCTACGAGCAGTACTTC; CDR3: CASKTGGYEQYF
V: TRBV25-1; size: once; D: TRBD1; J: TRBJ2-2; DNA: TGTGCCAGCAGTGAACTTACAGGGGGCGCAGGACCCGGGGAGCTGTTTTTT; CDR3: CASSELTGGAGPGELFF
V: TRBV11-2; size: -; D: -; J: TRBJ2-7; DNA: TGTGCCAGCAGCGGGGGGAACAGCCCTTCCTACGAGCAGTACTTC; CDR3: CASSGGNSPSYEQYF
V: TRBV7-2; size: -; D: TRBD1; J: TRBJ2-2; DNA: TGTGCCAGCAGCCGAGATGACAGGGGTTACACCGGGGAGCTGTTTTTT; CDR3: CASSRDDRGYTGELFF
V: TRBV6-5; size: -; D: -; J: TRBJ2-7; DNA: TGTGCCAGCAGTTACGGCAGGGCCCCCTACGAGCAGTACTTC; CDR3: CASSYGRAPYEQYF
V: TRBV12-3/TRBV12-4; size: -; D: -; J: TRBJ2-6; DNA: TGTGCCAGCAGCCGAGGATGGGGGGCCAACGTCCTGACTTTC; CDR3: CASSRGWGANVLTF
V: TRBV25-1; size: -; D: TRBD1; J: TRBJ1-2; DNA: TGTGCCAGCAGTCCCCGGGACAGGGACAACTATGGCTACACCTTC; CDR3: CASSPRDRDNYGYTF
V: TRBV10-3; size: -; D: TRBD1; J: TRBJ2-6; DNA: TGTGCCATCAGTGCCGTGACAGGGGCTGGGGCCAACGTCCTGACTTTC; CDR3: CAISAVTGAGANVLTF
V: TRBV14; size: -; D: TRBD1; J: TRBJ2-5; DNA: TGTGCCAGCAGTTTCGGGACAGGGTTATGGGAGACCCAGTACTTC; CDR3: CASSFGTGLWETQYF
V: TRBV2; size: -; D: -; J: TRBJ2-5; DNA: TGTGCCAGCAGCCAACCCGACAGGCCGCGTTCCGAGACCCAGTACTTC; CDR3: CASSQPDRPRSETQYF
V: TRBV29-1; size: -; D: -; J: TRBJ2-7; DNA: TGCAGCGTTGAAGAGGCGAAAACCTACGAGCAGTACTTC; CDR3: CSVEEAKTYEQYF
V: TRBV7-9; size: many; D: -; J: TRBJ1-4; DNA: TGTGCCAGCAGCTCTCCGACAGCGACAAATGAAAAACTGTTTTTT; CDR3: CASSSPTATNEKLFF
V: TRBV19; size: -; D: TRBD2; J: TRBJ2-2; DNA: TGTGCCAGTAGTAGTCGGGGGGTGTCCGGGGAGCTGTTTTTT; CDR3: CASSSRGVSGELFF
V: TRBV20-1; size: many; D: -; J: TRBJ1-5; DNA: TGCAGTGCTAGAGTGGGGGGCGAGGAGCCCCAGCATTTT; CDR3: CSARVGGEEPQHF
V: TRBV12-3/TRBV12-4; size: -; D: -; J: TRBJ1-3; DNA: TGTGCCAGCAGTGAATTTAGCGGCTCGGGAAACACCATATATTTT; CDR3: CASSEFSGSGNTIYF
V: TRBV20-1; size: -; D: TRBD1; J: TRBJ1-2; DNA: TGCAGTGCTAGAAGGGGGACAGCTAACTATGGCTACACCTTC; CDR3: CSARRGTANYGYTF
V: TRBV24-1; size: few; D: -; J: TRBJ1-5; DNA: TGTGCCAGCACCTCCAATCAGCCCCAGCATTTT; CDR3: CASTSNQPQHF
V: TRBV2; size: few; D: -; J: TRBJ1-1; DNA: TGTGCCAGCAGTGAAAACTCGCGTGGGACTGAAGCTTTCTTT; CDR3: CASSENSRGTEAFF
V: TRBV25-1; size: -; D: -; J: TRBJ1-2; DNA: TGTGCCAGCGTTACCTTGACGGTAGGATTGGCTAACTATGGCTACACCTTC; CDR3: CASVTLTVGLANYGYTF
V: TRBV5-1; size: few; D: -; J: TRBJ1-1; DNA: TGCGCCAGCAGCTCGGTAATGGGGGGGAAGAACACTGAAGCTTTCTTT; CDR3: CASSSVMGGKNTEAFF